These T cell receptor beta chains were read from a single sample in a study of PD-L1 blockade in urothelial cancer. Repertoires were generated with immunoSEQ multiplex PCR, while TCRdb's copy carries only in-frame clones and drops some. This sample yields some 25,000 clones, of which 80% to 90% are seen a single time; approximately 30% belongs to the top ten. The sequences come from PBMCs, collected around atezolizumab (anti-PD-L1) treatment. Receptors were obtained from a man between 60 and 75 years old with urothelial cancer. The CDR3 runs from the conserved cysteine through the conserved F or W. A D gene is named only where the DNA matches it firmly. A clone size is listed for some rows: how often the clone was seen (once, few, many), or a class if it is expanded.

D,size,V,length,J,CDR3,DNA
TRBD1,.,TRBV19,12,TRBJ1-2,CASSSRQGSYTF,TGTGCCAGTAGTTCCCGACAGGGCTCCTACACCTTC
TRBD2,.,TRBV10-3,19,TRBJ2-3,CATQTPLASGVPNTDTQYF,TGTGCCACCCAGACCCCTTTAGCTAGCGGGGTCCCTAACACAGATACGCAGTATTTT
TRBD2,few,TRBV6-1,15,TRBJ2-1,CASSDGAGGFDEQFF,TGTGCCAGCAGTGACGGTGCGGGGGGTTTCGATGAGCAGTTCTTC
.,.,TRBV6-1,11,TRBJ1-2,CASSDRGGYTF,TGTGCCAGCAGTGATAGGGGTGGCTACACCTTC
.,.,TRBV30,16,TRBJ2-2,CAWSLPQKGATGELFF,TGTGCCTGGAGCCTTCCCCAAAAAGGGGCCACCGGGGAGCTGTTTTTT
.,.,TRBV15,15,TRBJ1-4,CATSRDGGDNEKLFF,TGTGCCACCAGCAGAGATGGAGGGGATAATGAAAAACTGTTTTTT
.,.,TRBV19,15,TRBJ1-6,CASSTGSNYNSPLHF,TGTGCCAGTAGCACAGGTTCCAACTATAATTCACCCCTCCACTTT
.,.,TRBV25-1,14,TRBJ2-1,CASSEGGRDNEQFF,TGTGCCAGCAGTGAGGGGGGGCGAGACAATGAGCAGTTCTTC
.,.,TRBV7-2,14,TRBJ1-1,CASSVGNGGTEAFF,TGTGCCAGCAGCGTCGGGAACGGTGGCACTGAAGCTTTCTTT
.,.,TRBV6-5,13,TRBJ2-5,CASRRDQRGTQYF,TGTGCCAGCAGGCGGGACCAACGGGGGACCCAGTACTTC
.,few,TRBV5-1,13,TRBJ1-2,CASSLDSTYGYTF,TGCGCCAGCAGCTTGGACAGTACCTATGGCTACACCTTC
TRBD2,.,TRBV19,20,TRBJ2-1,CASSIDRASSGRPQNNEQFF,TGTGCCAGTAGTATAGATCGGGCGTCTAGCGGGAGGCCCCAAAACAATGAGCAGTTCTTC
.,.,TRBV13,14,TRBJ2-3,CASSLQQVTDTQYF,TGTGCCAGCAGCTTACAACAGGTAACAGATACGCAGTATTTT
.,.,TRBV2,14,TRBJ2-7,CASILGKASYEQYF,TGTGCCAGCATCCTCGGGAAGGCTAGCTACGAGCAGTACTTC
TRBD2,.,TRBV18,13,TRBJ2-7,CASSPGLAYEQYF,TGTGCCAGCTCACCGGGACTAGCGTACGAGCAGTACTTC
.,.,TRBV5-1,13,TRBJ1-2,CASSLGQDYGYTF,TGCGCCAGCAGCTTGGGACAGGACTATGGCTACACCTTC
.,.,TRBV9,14,TRBJ1-1,CASSAGVSNTEAFF,TGTGCCAGCAGCGCCGGGGTATCGAACACTGAAGCTTTCTTT
TRBD1,.,TRBV27,16,TRBJ2-1,CASSLLVRGRMNEQFF,TGTGCCAGCAGTTTATTGGTAAGGGGGCGAATGAATGAGCAGTTCTTC
TRBD2,.,TRBV13,15,TRBJ2-3,CASRDRSGASDTQYF,TGTGCCAGCAGGGATAGGAGCGGGGCGTCAGATACGCAGTATTTT
.,.,TRBV27,13,TRBJ1-1,CASSPGALAEAFF,TGTGCCAGCAGTCCAGGGGCCCTGGCTGAAGCTTTCTTT
.,.,TRBV6-6,14,TRBJ2-2,CASRGAWNTGELFF,TGTGCCAGCAGGGGGGCGTGGAACACCGGGGAGCTGTTTTTT
.,.,TRBV5-6,13,TRBJ1-1,CASSLERNTEAFF,TGTGCCAGCAGCTTGGAGCGGAACACTGAAGCTTTCTTT
.,many,TRBV29-1,14,TRBJ1-5,CSVVYGNSNQPQHF,TGCAGCGTTGTGTACGGGAATAGCAATCAGCCCCAGCATTTT
TRBD2,.,TRBV4-3,16,TRBJ2-1,CASSQETGGSRDEQFF,TGCGCCAGCAGCCAAGAAACAGGCGGGAGCAGAGATGAGCAGTTCTTC
TRBD1,.,TRBV7-2,15,TRBJ1-1,CASSKVAGRQGEAFF,TGTGCCAGCAGCAAAGTTGCGGGACGACAGGGTGAAGCTTTCTTT
TRBD1,.,TRBV7-3,16,TRBJ1-1,CASSLTGRGRNTEAFF,TGTGCCAGCAGCTTAACGGGCAGGGGGCGTAACACTGAAGCTTTCTTT